The sequence of this TCR beta chain was determined in a study of technical replicates of blood from several donors. Sequencing used immunoSEQ multiplex PCR; TCRdb keeps in-frame clones, though not all of them. The profile shows 80,000 to 90,000 clones, around 94% of them singletons. Germline loops: CDR1 MDHEN, CDR2 SYDVKM. This CDR3 has 16 residues. V gave up 3 bases and J gave up 3 bases; unmatched junction bases: 5. The chain has TRBV28 and TRBJ2-3, with 11 bases lining up with TRBD2. This sequence originates from a human donor in good health. The sequencing sample was made of T cells isolated from PBMCs. CDR3: CASSFHRLAGTDTQYF. The CDR3 DNA is TGTGCCAGCAGTTTCCACCGACTAGCGGGAACAGATACGCAGTATTTT.